Given below is one T cell receptor (beta chain) in context. Its antigen is unidentified. Terminally differentiated effector memory CD45RA+ cells were excluded by CCR7 positive selection of CD45RO-negative cells. Healthy HIV-negative adults without recent acute infections or vaccinations served as donors. The table came from immunoSEQ multiplex PCR; TCRdb's copy has only in-frame clones and leaves some out. The sample holds more than 600,000 clones, 92% seen once. This specimen belongs to a study of shared clonotypes between healthy human individuals. V gave up 3 bases and J gave up 4 bases, with 13 bases separating them. Looked up from germline, CDR1 is MGHDK and CDR2 is SYGVNS. The CDR3 length is 14 residues. Broader study findings: Larger richness was generally estimated for naive than memory subsets. Sorted-subset sequencing was shown by rarefaction to be incomplete despite large depth.

Input material: naive CD8+ T cells sorted from blood. The chain is built from TRBV25-1 and TRBJ2-7, with TRBD2 as a possible D gene (7 bases). The TCR was taken from a man aged 25 to 40 in good health. The CDR3 sequence: CASSDLAGAYEQYF. CDR3 sequence (DNA): TGTGCCAGCAGTGATTTGGCGGGGGCATACGAGCAGTACTTC.